These 21 T cell receptor beta chains share one sample of origin, sequenced in a study of cytotoxic CD8 clonotypes in ibrutinib-treated CLL. Data came from immunoSEQ multiplex PCR; TCRdb stores just in-frame clones and leaves some out. The sample has approximately 42,000 clones, 60% to 80% seen once. Sample: PBMCs, taken after 12 months of ibrutinib treatment. The receptors shown here come from a human donor with chronic lymphocytic leukemia.

This clone came up once. The CDR3 spells CASSPGWTGENEQFF. Here the CDR3 DNA reads TGTGCCAGCAGCCCTGGGTGGACAGGGGAAAATGAGCAGTTCTTC. This chain joins TRBV11-3 and TRBJ2-1; TRBD1 matches at 9 bases. In germline, CDR1 is SGHNT, CDR2 YENEEA. Trimming took 5 bases from V and 7 from J; bases not matched to a gene: 9. The CDR3 has 15 amino acids.

The CDR3 DNA reads TGTGCCAGCAGCTTGCAGGGGCGGAATTCACCCCTCCACTTT. It translates to CASSLQGRNSPLHF. The chain couples TRBV5-4 to TRBJ1-6, with a possible D match to TRBD1 (6 bases). Germline values: CDR1 SGHNT, CDR2 YYREEE (reference sequence). The CDR3 runs 14 residues. The V end was cut by 1 base, the J end by 7 bases, with 9 bases between.

The chain links TRBV28 to TRBJ1-1; D remains ambiguous. This CDR3 is 14 amino acids long. V lost 2 bases and J 2 bases, leaving 9 bases between the germline ends. The germline V gene has CDR1 MDHEN and CDR2 SYDVKM. Written as DNA, the CDR3 is TGTGCCAGCAGTTTAGCGGAGCCTAACACTGAAGCTTTCTTT. It encodes CASSLAEPNTEAFF. Full variable domain (missing parts from reference TRBV28 and TRBJ1-1): DVKVTQSSRYLVKRTGEKVFLECVQDMDHENMFWYRQDPGLGLRLIYFSYDVKMKEKGDIPEGYSVSREKKERFSLILESASTNQTSMYLCASSLAEPNTEAFFGQGTRLTVV.

CDR3 residues: CASSSGTGRNTEAFF. In nucleotides, the CDR3 is TGTGCCAGCAGCTCCGGGACAGGGAGGAACACTGAAGCTTTCTTT. The V and J genes are TRBV5-6 and TRBJ1-1; 9 bases match TRBD1. The CDR3 loop spans 15 amino acids. V lost 3 bases and J lost 1; bases outside the gene matches: 4. The germline gives CDR1 SGHDT, CDR2 YYEEEE. Combining the CDR3 with reference TRBV5-6 and TRBJ1-1 gives the whole variable domain DAGVTQSPTHLIKTRGQQVTLRCSPKSGHDTVSWYQQALGQGPQFIFQYYEEEERQRGNFPDRFSGHQFPNYSSELNVNALLLGDSALYLCASSSGTGRNTEAFFGQGTRLTVV.

The chain's CDR3 is CASSQDVGHSYEQYF. In DNA, the CDR3 is TGTGCCAGCAGCCAAGATGTAGGCCACTCCTACGAGCAGTACTTC. V gene TRBV4-2 combines with J gene TRBJ2-7; D is undetermined. The CDR3 spans 15 residues. Trimming pared 0 bases from V and 0 bases from J, leaving 9 bases between. CDR1 is LGHNA and CDR2 is YNFKEQ in the germline V gene.

V gene TRBV6-1 combines with J gene TRBJ2-7; 7 bases are shared with TRBD1. The junction had 6 bases not matched to a gene; V was cut back by 0 bases and J by 4 bases. Germline V gene data show CDR1 as MNHNS and CDR2 as SASEGT. The CDR3 is made up of 15 amino acids. The chain's CDR3 is CASSEAATGVYEQYF. The CDR3 coding sequence is TGTGCCAGCAGTGAAGCGGCTACAGGGGTGTACGAGCAGTACTTC.

The V and J genes are TRBV6-6 and TRBJ2-7; D gene unclear. The V and J ends lost 4 bases and 3 bases respectively, with 16 bases between them. The CDR3 covers 15 residues. Germline-derived CDR1 and CDR2 are MNHNY and SVGAGI (reference sequence). Here the CDR3 reads CASSSPTLSNYEQYF. CDR3 bases: TGTGCCAGCAGTTCACCGACCTTAAGTAACTACGAGCAGTACTTC.

By sample share, this clone is medium-sized. The CDR3 here is CASSIQGSNQPQHF. In DNA, the CDR3 is TGTGCCAGTAGTATACAGGGGAGCAATCAGCCCCAGCATTTT. This chain connects TRBV19 to TRBJ1-5, with a weak D call TRBD1 (6 bases). Trimming took 2 bases from V and 1 from J, leaving 6 bases between them. The germline V gene encodes CDR1 LNHDA and CDR2 SQIVND (reference sequence). The length of the CDR3 is 14 residues.

This clone was counted between two and nine times. The chain links TRBV7-2 to TRBJ2-7, with 9 bases aligning to TRBD2. V lost 0 bases, J lost 5 bases, and 2 bases stayed unmatched. CDR1 and CDR2 (germline): SGHTA, FQGNSA. The CDR3 has 14 amino acids. The CDR3 loop reads CASSLAGGRDEQYF. For the CDR3, the DNA is TGTGCCAGCAGCTTAGCGGGCGGGAGGGACGAGCAGTACTTC.

To note about this clone: Other DNA sequences within the sample encode an identical CDR3. V and J are TRBV28 and TRBJ1-1; D is unresolved. CDR1 is MDHEN, CDR2 SYDVKM, per germline. The CDR3 length is 11 residues. V shed 8 bases and J shed 1 base, with 5 bases lying between them. CDR3 coding DNA: TGTGCCAGCCGCAGGAACACTGAAGCTTTCTTT. Translating gives CASRRNTEAFF.

This chain connects TRBV27 to TRBJ2-7; 10 bases agree with TRBD2. Germline assignment: CDR1 MNHEY and CDR2 SMNVEV (reference sequence). The CDR3 runs 14 residues. Losses at the gene ends were 4 bases for V and 3 bases for J; bases not matched to a gene: 3. The CDR3 here is CASSSLAGGYEQYF. DNA of the CDR3: TGTGCCAGCAGTTCTTTAGCGGGGGGCTACGAGCAGTACTTC.

This clone appeared a single time. One end of the junction fails to match germline, which may point to a read error. This chain uses TRBV27 with TRBJ2-3; 8 nucleotides align to TRBD2. CDR3 length: 15 residues. Per the germline V gene, CDR1 is MNHEY and CDR2 is SMNVEV (reference sequence). DNA of the CDR3: TGTGCCGGCAGTGCTCCGGGACTAGTTGAAAATACGCAGTATTTT. Its protein is CAGSAPGLVENTQYF.

The J gene is TRBJ2-2, the V gene TRBV4-2, with no clear D. This CDR3 spans 12 amino acids. V shed 3 bases and J shed 7 bases, with 6 bases lying between them. Germline CDR1 is LGHNA and CDR2 is YNFKEQ. The CDR3, as DNA: TGTGCCAGCAGCCAGCCCGACGGGGAGCTGTTTTTT. Protein sequence: CASSQPDGELFF.

The V call is TRBV7-9, the J call TRBJ1-1; the D gene is possibly TRBD1 (6 bases). Germline V gene lookup returns CDR1 SEHNR and CDR2 FQNEAQ (reference sequence). Trimming pared 6 bases from V and 1 base from J, leaving 15 bases between. The CDR3 is 15 amino acids. CDR3 nucleotide sequence: TGTGCCAGCAGTGAAGGACAGAACCGGAACACTGAAGCTTTCTTT. The encoded protein is CASSEGQNRNTEAFF.

The rearrangement uses TRBV10-3 and TRBJ1-1; 7 bases align to TRBD1. The CDR3 runs to 18 residues. V lost 5 bases and J lost 0; bases outside the gene matches: 15. The germline gives CDR1 ENHRY, CDR2 SYGVKD. CDR3 amino acids: CAISSAGQLLPLNTEAFF. CDR3 DNA sequence: TGTGCCATCAGTTCAGCGGGACAGCTTTTACCTTTGAACACTGAAGCTTTCTTT.

The chain recombines TRBV7-2 with TRBJ2-7; 8 bases are a match to TRBD2. CDR1 and CDR2 from the germline V gene are SGHTA and FQGNSA. The CDR3 contains 16 residues. V lost 7 bases to trimming and J lost 7 bases; unmatched junction nucleotides: 18. The CDR3 nucleotides read TGTGCCAGCAATTCTAAGGAGCGGGCCGGGAGGGGGGAGCAGTACTTC. Translating it yields CASNSKERAGRGEQYF.

This clone showed up just a few times. The V call is TRBV6-6, the J call TRBJ2-1, with TRBD2 matching 11 bases. Germline V gene data show CDR1 as MNHNY and CDR2 as SVGAGI (reference sequence). The J segment lost 7 bases and the V segment lost 6 bases, leaving 11 bases of the junction unmatched. This CDR3 spans 16 amino acids. In DNA form, the CDR3 reads TGTGCCAGCAGGTCATCGACTAGCGGGGAGGGGAATGAGCAGTTCTTC. This sequence encodes CASRSSTSGEGNEQFF.

The chain couples TRBV28 to TRBJ1-5; D may be TRBD1 (6 bases). Germline lookup yields CDR1 MDHEN and CDR2 SYDVKM. CDR3 length: 17 residues. Trimming removed 6 bases at V and 1 base at J, with 19 bases between. CDR3 bases: TGTGCCAGCAGCCCTGTGGGGGGGGGCTTCAGCAATCAGCCCCAGCATTTT. It codes for CASSPVGGGFSNQPQHF.

The chain employs TRBV5-1 and TRBJ2-3, with 11 bases fitting TRBD2. This CDR3 region has 14 residues. Germline V CDR1 and CDR2: SGHRS, YFSETQ. The junction had 2 bases not matched to a gene; V was cut back by 3 bases and J by 5 bases. CDR3 DNA sequence: TGCGCCAGCAGCTCGGGACTAGCGGTAGATACGCAGTATTTT. Translated, it gives CASSSGLAVDTQYF.

The V and J genes are TRBV30 and TRBJ2-6; D not certain. Germline assignment: CDR1 GTSNPN and CDR2 SVGIG (reference sequence). The CDR3 consists of 15 residues. V was pared by 1 base and J by 4 bases, with 11 bases between. Written as DNA, the CDR3 is TGTGCCTGGAGTGCCCAGAGGTCGGGGGCCAACGTCCTGACTTTC. Translating it yields CAWSAQRSGANVLTF.

The chain carries TRBV28 and TRBJ1-1, with D hard to call. The V end was cut by 5 bases, the J end by 3 bases, with 7 bases between. The CDR3 loop spans 12 amino acids. CDR1 is MDHEN, CDR2 SYDVKM, per germline. The CDR3 DNA reads as TGTGCCAGCAGTCAGGTGGACACTGAAGCTTTCTTT. It encodes CASSQVDTEAFF.